This T cell receptor (beta chain) was documented in a study of yellow fever vaccine responses in identical twins. General observations from the study: Vaccine-induced T cell responses in twins were reportedly observed to appear partly convergent, partly personalized.

Regarding this clonotype: What it binds is unknown.

Germline CDR1 SGHNT, CDR2 YENEEA. CDR3 length: 16 residues. J gave up 2 bases and V 5 bases, and 7 bases lay outside the gene matches. TCRdb re-called the RT-PCR reads through MiXCR, storing one row per CDR3 protein. The sample carries roughly 36,000 distinct CDR3 sequences, less than 70% recorded once. V is TRBV11-3 and J is TRBJ2-3; 10 nucleotides align to TRBD2. The TCR comes from a woman aged 18-29 years who received the yellow fever vaccine. Sequenced here: T cells from blood (PBMCs), unsorted or a sorted subset (not recorded which), sampled before or after yellow fever vaccination (not recorded which). Written as DNA, the CDR3 is TGTGCCAGCAGCGGTGGACTAGCGGTATCCACAGATACGCAGTATTTT. It codes for CASSGGLAVSTDTQYF.